A selection of T cell receptor beta chains follows, all from one sample in a study of T-cell reconstitution after alpha-beta-depleted transplantation in children. TCRdb recomputed calls from the PCR reads with MiXCR, one row per CDR3 protein. Altogether hundreds of thousands of distinct CDR3 sequences are present, about 12% being singletons, with the ten largest covering approximately 0.8%. The sequencing here drew on PBMCs, taken before TCRalphabeta/CD19-depleted stem cell transplant. These receptor sequences come from a girl between 2 and 10 years old with congenital amegakaryocytic thrombocytopenia, due to receive a stem cell transplant. Both conserved end residues are part of each CDR3. The D gene is left open where the match is weak. Clone size, where shown, is once, few, many, or a class for clones that have expanded.

J: TRBJ1-2
V: TRBV12-3/TRBV12-4
D: TRBD1
size: many
DNA: TGTGCCAGCAGTCGAACTCCGGGACAGATACTGAATGGCTACACCTTC
CDR3: CASSRTPGQILNGYTF

J: TRBJ2-3
V: TRBV7-3
D: -
size: many
DNA: TGTGCCAGCAGCTTATGGTGGGGGGATACGCAGTATTTT
CDR3: CASSLWWGDTQYF

J: TRBJ2-7
V: TRBV5-1
D: -
size: -
DNA: TGCGCCAGCAGCCTAATGCCACCCTACGAGCAGTACTTC
CDR3: CASSLMPPYEQYF

J: TRBJ1-1
V: TRBV5-1
D: TRBD1
size: few
DNA: TGCGCCAGCAGCAGGACAGGGCCTAACACTGAAGCTTTCTTT
CDR3: CASSRTGPNTEAFF

J: TRBJ2-2
V: TRBV29-1
D: TRBD2
size: -
DNA: TGCAGCGTTTTCGAGTCGGGAGGAAACACCGGGGAGCTGTTTTTT
CDR3: CSVFESGGNTGELFF

J: TRBJ2-2
V: TRBV20-1
D: -
size: many
DNA: TGCAGTGCTAGGACTCGTAACACCGGGGAGCTGTTTTTT
CDR3: CSARTRNTGELFF

J: TRBJ2-2
V: TRBV20-1
D: -
size: -
DNA: TGCAGTGCTAGAGATTTCGACAGCGACACCGGGGAGCTGTTTTTT
CDR3: CSARDFDSDTGELFF

J: TRBJ1-1
V: TRBV29-1
D: -
size: many
DNA: TGCAGCATCGGACGGATGAACACTGAAGCTTTCTTT
CDR3: CSIGRMNTEAFF

J: TRBJ1-5
V: TRBV12-3/TRBV12-4
D: -
size: -
DNA: TGTGCCAGCAGTTTAGTACAGTCCGGTCAGCCCCAGCATTTT
CDR3: CASSLVQSGQPQHF

J: TRBJ2-3
V: TRBV29-1
D: -
size: many
DNA: TGCAGCGTTGATAAGGGACCTAGCACAGATACGCAGTATTTT
CDR3: CSVDKGPSTDTQYF

J: TRBJ1-5
V: TRBV4-2
D: -
size: many
DNA: TGTGCCAGCAGCCAGGACAGTAGAAATCAGCCCCAGCATTTT
CDR3: CASSQDSRNQPQHF

J: TRBJ1-2
V: TRBV29-1
D: TRBD1
size: -
DNA: TGCAGCGTTGAACCTCGGGACAGAGGCACCTTC
CDR3: CSVEPRDRGTF

J: TRBJ2-1
V: TRBV4-1
D: -
size: many
DNA: TGCGCCAGCAGCCAAGATCTATTGAGCTCCTACAATGAGCAGTTCTTC
CDR3: CASSQDLLSSYNEQFF

J: TRBJ2-3
V: TRBV6-6
D: -
size: many
DNA: TGTGCCAGCACCCGGGACTCCACAGATACGCAGTATTTT
CDR3: CASTRDSTDTQYF

J: TRBJ1-2
V: TRBV29-1
D: TRBD1
size: few
DNA: TGCAGCGTCGGGACAGGGGGATCGGGTGGCTACACCTTC
CDR3: CSVGTGGSGGYTF

J: TRBJ1-1
V: TRBV7-8
D: -
size: few
DNA: TGTGCCAGCAGCTTACTTCGGGGACAAACTGAAGCTTTCTTT
CDR3: CASSLLRGQTEAFF

J: TRBJ2-7
V: TRBV20-1
D: TRBD2
size: -
DNA: TGCAGTGCTCGCAAAGCGTCCAGACTAGCGGGAAACTACGAGCAGTACTTC
CDR3: CSARKASRLAGNYEQYF

J: TRBJ1-5
V: TRBV5-1
D: -
size: many
DNA: TGCGCCAGCAGCTTAAGAGGGATGGGCAATCAGCCCCAGCATTTT
CDR3: CASSLRGMGNQPQHF

J: TRBJ2-7
V: TRBV29-1
D: TRBD2
size: many
DNA: TGCAGCGTTGTACTCGCGGGAGCCCCCTACGAGCAGTACTTC
CDR3: CSVVLAGAPYEQYF

J: TRBJ2-1
V: TRBV2
D: TRBD2
size: -
DNA: TGTGCCAGCACCAGTGGGGGGGAGCCCTCATACAATGAGCAGTTCTTC
CDR3: CASTSGGEPSYNEQFF

J: TRBJ1-2
V: TRBV12-3/TRBV12-4
D: -
size: many
DNA: TGTGCCAGCAGTTTCGCAGGTGGGGTCGGCTACACCTTC
CDR3: CASSFAGGVGYTF

J: TRBJ2-7
V: TRBV5-1
D: -
size: few
DNA: TGCGCCAGCAGCTTCGCGGGCCGGGGGAACGAGCAGTACTTC
CDR3: CASSFAGRGNEQYF

J: TRBJ2-1
V: TRBV11-3
D: -
size: -
DNA: TGTGCCAGCAGCCCAATGATGGGCGAGCAGTTCTTC
CDR3: CASSPMMGEQFF

J: TRBJ2-5
V: TRBV4-1
D: -
size: -
DNA: TGCGCCAGCAGCCAAGTGGGGATGGGGAAACAAGAGACCCAGTACTTC
CDR3: CASSQVGMGKQETQYF

J: TRBJ2-1
V: TRBV20-1
D: TRBD2
size: many
DNA: TGCAGTGCTGACGGAGCGGGAGAGGGGTCCTACAATGAGCAGTTCTTC
CDR3: CSADGAGEGSYNEQFF

J: TRBJ1-1
V: TRBV5-8
D: -
size: -
DNA: TGTGCCAGCAGCTTTGTCAGGGCCACTGAAGCTTTCTTT
CDR3: CASSFVRATEAFF

J: TRBJ1-4
V: TRBV5-6
D: -
size: -
DNA: TGTGCCAGCAGCTTGACTAGGACTAATGAAAAACTGTTTTTT
CDR3: CASSLTRTNEKLFF

J: TRBJ2-5
V: TRBV18
D: -
size: -
DNA: TGTGCCAGCTCAGAACAGCTCCAAGAGACCCAGTACTTC
CDR3: CASSEQLQETQYF

J: TRBJ2-3
V: TRBV12-3/TRBV12-4
D: TRBD2
size: -
DNA: TGTGCCAGCTTTGCGGAACTAGCGGGAGGACGTCCAGATACGCAGTATTTT
CDR3: CASFAELAGGRPDTQYF

J: TRBJ2-5
V: TRBV10-3
D: TRBD1
size: many
DNA: TGTGCCATCAGCAAGCTCCTAAGGGGACAGGCAGAAGAGACCCAGTACTTC
CDR3: CAISKLLRGQAEETQYF

J: TRBJ1-4
V: TRBV29-1
D: -
size: many
DNA: TGCAGCGTTAGGGACACTGATGAAAAACTGTTTTTT
CDR3: CSVRDTDEKLFF

J: TRBJ2-3
V: TRBV20-1
D: TRBD2
size: -
DNA: TGCAGTGCTAGAGCTAGCGGGAGGGCCGCTGCTACAGATACGCAGTATTTT
CDR3: CSARASGRAAATDTQYF

J: TRBJ2-2
V: TRBV29-1
D: TRBD1
size: -
DNA: TGCAGCGTAGCGGACAGGGGGCTAGGGAGCGGGGAGCTGTTTTTT
CDR3: CSVADRGLGSGELFF

J: TRBJ2-3
V: TRBV6-1
D: TRBD2
size: many
DNA: TGTGCCAGTCCTCTAGCGGGAGGGCCTCACACAGATACGCAGTATTTT
CDR3: CASPLAGGPHTDTQYF

J: TRBJ2-1
V: TRBV21-1
D: -
size: many
DNA: TGTGCCAGCAGCAAAGCGGAAAATCCTAATGAGCAGTTCTTC
CDR3: CASSKAENPNEQFF

J: TRBJ2-1
V: TRBV20-1
D: -
size: many
DNA: TGCAGTGCTAGAGAAGAGTTCGATGAGCAGTTCTTC
CDR3: CSAREEFDEQFF

J: TRBJ2-3
V: TRBV11-2
D: -
size: many
DNA: TGTGCCAGCAGCCTCCCTAATACGCAGTATTTT
CDR3: CASSLPNTQYF

J: TRBJ2-7
V: TRBV5-1
D: -
size: -
DNA: TGCGCCAGCAGCTTAACAGGGAAGGTGGCGTACGAGCAGTACTTC
CDR3: CASSLTGKVAYEQYF

J: TRBJ2-1
V: TRBV24-1
D: TRBD1
size: -
DNA: TGTGCCACCAGTGACCCCGGGACAGGGGTCCGGGAGCAGTTCTTC
CDR3: CATSDPGTGVREQFF

J: TRBJ1-1
V: TRBV20-1
D: -
size: many
DNA: TGCAGTGCTAGTCGGGGAGTAGGGACTGAAGCTTTCTTT
CDR3: CSASRGVGTEAFF

J: TRBJ1-1
V: TRBV7-9
D: -
size: -
DNA: TGTGCCAGCAGCTTAGAGGGCGGATTCCTAATGAACACTGAAGCTTTCTTT
CDR3: CASSLEGGFLMNTEAFF

J: TRBJ2-7
V: TRBV5-5
D: -
size: few
DNA: TGTGCCAGCAGCTTGGCGGTAGCCTACGAGCAGTACTTC
CDR3: CASSLAVAYEQYF

J: TRBJ2-1
V: TRBV29-1
D: -
size: -
DNA: TGCAGCGTTGAAGAGTCCGGCAATGAGCAGTTCTTC
CDR3: CSVEESGNEQFF

J: TRBJ2-1
V: TRBV20-1
D: TRBD2
size: many
DNA: TGCAGTGCTAGACTCGGGATAGCGGGCTACAATGAGCAGTTCTTC
CDR3: CSARLGIAGYNEQFF

J: TRBJ2-1
V: TRBV7-6
D: TRBD2
size: -
DNA: TGTGCCAGCAGCTGGGCTTGGGGCCCTAGCGGGAGTTTGGATTTCCATGAGCAGTTCTTC
CDR3: CASSWAWGPSGSLDFHEQFF

J: TRBJ2-3
V: TRBV29-1
D: -
size: many
DNA: TGCAGCGTTGCGAGGGATGTCGCAGATACGCAGTATTTT
CDR3: CSVARDVADTQYF

J: TRBJ2-5
V: TRBV20-1
D: TRBD1
size: many
DNA: TGCAGTGCTTCAGACAGGGGTGTACCAAGAGGTGGCCAGTACTTC
CDR3: CSASDRGVPRGGQYF

J: TRBJ2-5
V: TRBV29-1
D: -
size: few
DNA: TGCAGCGTTGAAGGGCCTCGTAGAGAGACCCAGTACTTC
CDR3: CSVEGPRRETQYF